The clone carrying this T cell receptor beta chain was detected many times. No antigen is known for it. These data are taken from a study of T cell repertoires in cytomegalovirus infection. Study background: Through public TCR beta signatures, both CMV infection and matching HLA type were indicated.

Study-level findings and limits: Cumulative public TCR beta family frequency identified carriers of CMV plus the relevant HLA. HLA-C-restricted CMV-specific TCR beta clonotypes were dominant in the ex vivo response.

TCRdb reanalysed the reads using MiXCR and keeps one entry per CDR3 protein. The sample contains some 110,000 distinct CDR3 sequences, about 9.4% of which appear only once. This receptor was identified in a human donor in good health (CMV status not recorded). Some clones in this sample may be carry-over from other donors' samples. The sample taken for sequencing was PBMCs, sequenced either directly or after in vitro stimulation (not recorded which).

This CDR3 reads CASRIGLAGVQNEQYF. CDR3 in DNA: TGTGCCAGCAGGATTGGACTAGCGGGAGTTCAAAACGAGCAGTACTTC. The chain uses TRBV12-3 or TRBV12-4 and TRBJ2-7; 13 nucleotides line up with TRBD2. The junction had 10 bases not matched to a gene; V was cut back by 6 bases and J by 5 bases. This CDR3 comprises 16 residues.